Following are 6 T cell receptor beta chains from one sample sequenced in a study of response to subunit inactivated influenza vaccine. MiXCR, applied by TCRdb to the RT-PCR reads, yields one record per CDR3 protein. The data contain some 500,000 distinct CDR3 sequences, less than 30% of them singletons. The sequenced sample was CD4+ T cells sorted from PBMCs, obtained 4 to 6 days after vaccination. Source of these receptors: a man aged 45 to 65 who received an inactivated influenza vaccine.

CDR3 loop: CSAGEAGLTISTDTQYF. The CDR3 bases are TGCAGTGCTGGGGAAGCGGGACTAACCATTAGCACAGATACGCAGTATTTT. The chain couples TRBV20-1 to TRBJ2-3; 7 bases are shared with TRBD2. This CDR3 is 17 amino acids long. The trim removed 5 bases at V and 0 bases at J, leaving 14 bases unmatched. CDR1 and CDR2 (germline): DFQATT, SNEGSKA (reference sequence).

Here the CDR3 DNA reads TGCGCCAGCAGCTTGGGGGCAGGGGGTGTCTACTATGGCTACACCTTC. Residues: CASSLGAGGVYYGYTF. This chain connects TRBV5-1 to TRBJ1-2, with 7 bases lining up with TRBD1. The CDR3 is made up of 16 amino acids. With 0 bases clipped from V and 3 bases from J, the junction kept 8 bases outside the gene matches. The germline V gene encodes CDR1 SGHRS and CDR2 YFSETQ.

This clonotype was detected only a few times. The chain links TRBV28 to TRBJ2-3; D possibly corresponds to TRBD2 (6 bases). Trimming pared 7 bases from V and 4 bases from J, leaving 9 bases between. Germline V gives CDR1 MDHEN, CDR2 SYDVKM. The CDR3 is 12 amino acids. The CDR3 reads CASTGTPDTQYF. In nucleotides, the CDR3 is TGTGCCAGCACAGGGACTCCAGATACGCAGTATTTT. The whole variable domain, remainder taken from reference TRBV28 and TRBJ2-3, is DVKVTQSSRYLVKRTGEKVFLECVQDMDHENMFWYRQDPGLGLRLIYFSYDVKMKEKGDIPEGYSVSREKKERFSLILESASTNQTSMYLCASTGTPDTQYFGPGTRLTVL.

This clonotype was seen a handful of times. As DNA, the CDR3 is TGTGCCAGCAGTTACCGATCCACCTTAGCGGGAGTGGGGGAGCAGTACTTC. Encoded protein: CASSYRSTLAGVGEQYF. V usage is TRBV6-5 and J usage is TRBJ2-7; 9 nucleotides line up with TRBD2. The CDR3 is made up of 17 amino acids. CDR1 MNHEY and CDR2 SVGAGI come from the germline V gene. V was pared by 2 bases and J by 7 bases, with 15 bases of the junction left unmatched.

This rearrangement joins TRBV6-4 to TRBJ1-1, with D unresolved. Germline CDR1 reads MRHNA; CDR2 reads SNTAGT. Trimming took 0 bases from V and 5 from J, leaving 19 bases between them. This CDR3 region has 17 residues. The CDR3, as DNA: TGTGCCAGCAGTGACTCGGTCAGTCGGTGGGATGGGACTGAAGCTTTCTTT. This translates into CASSDSVSRWDGTEAFF.

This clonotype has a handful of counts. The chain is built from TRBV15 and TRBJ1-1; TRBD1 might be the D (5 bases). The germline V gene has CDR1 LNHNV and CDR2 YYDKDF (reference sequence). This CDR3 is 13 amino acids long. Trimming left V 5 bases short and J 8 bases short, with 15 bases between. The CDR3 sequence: CATSHPGTTEAFF. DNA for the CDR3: TGTGCCACCAGCCACCCCGGGACGACAGAAGCTTTCTTT. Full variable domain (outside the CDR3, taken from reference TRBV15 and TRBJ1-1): DAMVIQNPRYQVTQFGKPVTLSCSQTLNHNVMYWYQQKSSQAPKLLFHYYDKDFNNEADTPDNFQSRRPNTSFCFLDIRSPGLGDTAMYLCATSHPGTTEAFFGQGTRLTVV.